Listed below are T cell receptor beta chains from one sample, sequenced in a study of blood T cell repertoires in COVID-19. TCRdb's copy holds only in-frame clones and misses some; the assay was immunoSEQ multiplex PCR. This table has about 140,000 clones, 80% to 90% appearing once. The sequencing input was peripheral blood. The receptors were sampled from a human donor with acute or convalescent COVID-19. The donor label of this sample is uncertain. Both conserved end residues are part of each CDR3. Fields, in order: J gene, clone size, V gene, D gene, CDR3 protein, CDR3 DNA. The D gene is left open where the match is weak. Expanded clones are given a class, and other clones once, few, many or no size at all.

j_call: TRBJ1-2; clone_size: .; v_call: TRBV7-9; d_call: .; cdr3_aa: CASSFKPGPSYGYTF; cdr3_nt: TGTGCCAGCAGCTTTAAACCGGGTCCCTCCTATGGCTACACCTTC
j_call: TRBJ1-2; clone_size: .; v_call: TRBV28; d_call: .; cdr3_aa: CASSSTGYYGYTF; cdr3_nt: TGTGCCAGCAGTTCGACAGGCTACTATGGCTACACCTTC
j_call: TRBJ1-6; clone_size: .; v_call: TRBV19; d_call: .; cdr3_aa: CASRTGNSPLHF; cdr3_nt: TGTGCCAGTAGAACAGGGAATTCACCCCTCCACTTT
j_call: TRBJ1-4; clone_size: .; v_call: TRBV5-1; d_call: TRBD1; cdr3_aa: CASSLEGQGVMKKLFF; cdr3_nt: TGCGCCAGCAGCTTGGAGGGACAGGGGGTAATGAAAAAACTGTTTTTT
j_call: TRBJ1-4; clone_size: .; v_call: TRBV5-1; d_call: TRBD1; cdr3_aa: CASSNSTGATNEKLFF; cdr3_nt: TGCGCCAGCAGCAACTCCACAGGGGCAACTAATGAAAAACTGTTTTTT
j_call: TRBJ1-2; clone_size: .; v_call: TRBV5-1; d_call: .; cdr3_aa: CASSLGGGSYGYTF; cdr3_nt: TGCGCCAGCAGCTTGGGAGGCGGCAGCTATGGCTACACCTTC
j_call: TRBJ2-5; clone_size: .; v_call: TRBV7-7; d_call: TRBD2; cdr3_aa: CASSLSDSGGARETQYF; cdr3_nt: TGTGCTAGCAGCTTATCTGATAGCGGGGGGGCTCGAGAGACCCAGTACTTC
j_call: TRBJ1-3; clone_size: .; v_call: TRBV2; d_call: .; cdr3_aa: CASSRTIGNTIYF; cdr3_nt: TGTGCCAGCAGTCGGACTATAGGAAACACCATATATTTT
j_call: TRBJ1-4; clone_size: .; v_call: TRBV6-2/TRBV6-3; d_call: .; cdr3_aa: CASSQRTENEKLFF; cdr3_nt: TGTGCCAGCAGTCAGAGGACAGAAAATGAAAAACTGTTTTTT
j_call: TRBJ1-1; clone_size: .; v_call: TRBV6-5; d_call: .; cdr3_aa: CASKAGWLRAEAFF; cdr3_nt: TGTGCCAGCAAGGCAGGTTGGTTGAGGGCTGAAGCTTTCTTT
j_call: TRBJ2-1; clone_size: .; v_call: TRBV4-1; d_call: TRBD1; cdr3_aa: CASSQDRLGTGASNEQFF; cdr3_nt: TGCGCCAGCAGCCAAGATCGCCTCGGGACAGGGGCTTCAAATGAGCAGTTCTTC
j_call: TRBJ1-6; clone_size: once; v_call: TRBV2; d_call: .; cdr3_aa: CASSEPGREKNSPLHF; cdr3_nt: TGTGCCAGCAGTGAACCGGGCCGGGAAAAGAATTCACCCCTCCACTTT
j_call: TRBJ2-3; clone_size: .; v_call: TRBV29-1; d_call: TRBD2; cdr3_aa: CSVGGSSSDTQYF; cdr3_nt: TGCAGCGTTGGCGGGAGCTCGTCAGATACGCAGTATTTT
j_call: TRBJ1-2; clone_size: .; v_call: TRBV14; d_call: .; cdr3_aa: CASSQLGAGPNYGYTF; cdr3_nt: TGTGCCAGCAGCCAACTGGGCGCGGGTCCTAACTATGGCTACACCTTC
j_call: TRBJ2-3; clone_size: .; v_call: TRBV11-3; d_call: .; cdr3_aa: CASSPHRGTDTQYF; cdr3_nt: TGTGCCAGCAGCCCACACAGGGGCACAGATACGCAGTATTTT